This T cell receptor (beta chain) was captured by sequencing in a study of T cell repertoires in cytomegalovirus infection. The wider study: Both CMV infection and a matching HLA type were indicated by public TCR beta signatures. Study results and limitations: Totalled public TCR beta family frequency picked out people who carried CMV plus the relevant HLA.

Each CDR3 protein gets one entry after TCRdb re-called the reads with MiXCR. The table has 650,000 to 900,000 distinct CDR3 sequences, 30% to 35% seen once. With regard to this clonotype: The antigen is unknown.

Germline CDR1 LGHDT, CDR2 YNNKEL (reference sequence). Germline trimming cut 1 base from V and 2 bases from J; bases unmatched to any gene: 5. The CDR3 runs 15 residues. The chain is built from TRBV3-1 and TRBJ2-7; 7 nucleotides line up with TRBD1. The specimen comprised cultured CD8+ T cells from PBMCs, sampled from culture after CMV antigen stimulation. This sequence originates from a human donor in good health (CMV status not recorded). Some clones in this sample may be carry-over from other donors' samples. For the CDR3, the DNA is TGTGCCAGCAGCCAAGCCGGGGACAGCGCCTACGAGCAGTACGTC. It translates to CASSQAGDSAYEQYV.